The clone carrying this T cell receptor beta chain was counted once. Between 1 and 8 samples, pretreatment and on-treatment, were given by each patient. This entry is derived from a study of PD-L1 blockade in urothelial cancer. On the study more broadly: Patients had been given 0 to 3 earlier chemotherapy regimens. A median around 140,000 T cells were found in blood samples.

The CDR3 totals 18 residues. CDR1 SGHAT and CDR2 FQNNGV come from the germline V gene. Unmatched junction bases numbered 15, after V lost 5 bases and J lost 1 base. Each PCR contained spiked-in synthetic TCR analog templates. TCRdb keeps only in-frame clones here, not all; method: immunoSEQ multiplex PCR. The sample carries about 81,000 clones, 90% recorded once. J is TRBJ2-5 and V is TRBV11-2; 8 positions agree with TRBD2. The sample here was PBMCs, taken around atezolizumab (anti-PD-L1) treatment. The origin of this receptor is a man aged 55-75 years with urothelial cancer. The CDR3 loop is CASSNPDGGGHLQETQYF. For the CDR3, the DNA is TGTGCCAGCAGCAACCCGGACGGCGGGGGGCACCTCCAAGAGACCCAGTACTTC.